One and the same sample provided the 15 T cell receptor beta chains below, sequenced in a study of shared clonotypes between healthy human individuals. Measured with immunoSEQ multiplex PCR; TCRdb has only the in-frame clones, and not every one. The profile shows about 2,500,000 clones, 85% to 95% of them singletons. Material for sequencing was naive CD4+ T cells sorted from blood. Subset of the sample: CD45RA+ positively selected. The receptor source for this set is a man between 18 and 29 years old in good health.

The J gene is TRBJ2-3, the V gene TRBV19, with 7 positions matching TRBD1. V shed 7 bases, J shed 1 base, and the junction held 5 bases outside the gene matches. The CDR3 runs 14 residues. Germline CDR1 reads LNHDA; CDR2 reads SQIVND (reference sequence). The CDR3 is CASTRGRGTDTQYF. The CDR3 nucleotides are TGTGCCAGTACTAGGGGGCGCGGCACAGATACGCAGTATTTT.

Worth noting for this clone: Other DNA sequences within the sample encode an identical CDR3. The rearrangement joins TRBV18 to TRBJ2-7; no firm D call. CDR1 is KGHSH and CDR2 is LQKENI in the germline V gene. The CDR3 runs to 14 residues. V was pared by 2 bases and J by 2 bases, with 10 bases between. The CDR3 DNA is TGTGCCAGCTCACCAGGAAGCAGCACCTACGAGCAGTACTTC. This sequence encodes CASSPGSSTYEQYF.

The CDR3 region is CASRSAGQGSDTQYF. CDR3 DNA: TGCGCCAGCAGATCCGCCGGACAGGGGTCAGATACGCAGTATTTT. The V gene is TRBV5-1, the J gene TRBJ2-3, with TRBD1 matching over 9 bases. Germline trimming cut 5 bases from V and 4 bases from J; bases unmatched to any gene: 8. Looked up from germline, CDR1 is SGHRS and CDR2 is YFSETQ. The CDR3 runs to 15 residues.

Worth noting for this clone: Other DNA variants within this sample encode the same CDR3. This chain joins TRBV2 and TRBJ1-1, with D hard to call. The germline gives CDR1 SNHLY, CDR2 FYNNEI. V was pared by 3 bases and J by 5 bases, with 4 bases between. This CDR3 has 11 amino acids. CDR3 loop: CASSDRTEAFF. The CDR3 nucleotides read TGTGCCAGCAGTGACAGAACTGAAGCTTTCTTT. The full variable domain, in which reference TRBV2 and TRBJ1-1 provide the parts outside the CDR3, is EPEVTQTPSHQVTQMGQEVILRCVPISNHLYFYWYRQILGQKVEFLVSFYNNEISEKSEIFDDQFSVERPDGSNFTLKIRSTKLEDSAMYFCASSDRTEAFFGQGTRLTVV.

The gene calls are TRBV18 and TRBJ2-3; perhaps TRBD2 as D (6 bases). V lost 2 bases and J 4 bases, leaving 16 bases between the germline ends. This CDR3 region has 16 residues. CDR1 and CDR2 from the germline V gene are KGHSH and LQKENI. This CDR3 is CASSPTIGGNADTQYF. The CDR3 DNA sequence: TGTGCCAGCTCACCAACGATCGGGGGTAACGCAGATACGCAGTATTTT.

The chain carries TRBV18 and TRBJ2-2, with 7 bases identical to TRBD2. The J segment lost 1 base and the V segment lost 3 bases, leaving 5 bases of the junction unmatched. This CDR3 region has 16 residues. Germline assignment: CDR1 KGHSH and CDR2 LQKENI. This chain's CDR3 is CASSPLTGGNTGELFF. The CDR3 bases are TGTGCCAGCTCACCCCTGACGGGAGGGAACACCGGGGAGCTGTTTTTT.

Remarks on this clone: Different DNA sequences within this sample yield the same CDR3. DNA of the CDR3: TGTGCCAGCAGCTTAGAGCTAAGGGGGCCCTACGAGCAGTACTTC. This gives the protein CASSLELRGPYEQYF. The chain recombines TRBV11-2 with TRBJ2-7; 7 nucleotides align to TRBD1. The CDR3 loop spans 15 amino acids. The V gene end was trimmed by 0 bases and the J gene end by 2 bases; junction bases not matched to a gene: 4. Germline V CDR1 and CDR2: SGHAT, FQNNGV.

This clone has just a few counts. The gene calls are TRBV7-9 and TRBJ2-7; D gene ambiguous. The germline gives CDR1 SEHNR, CDR2 FQNEAQ (reference sequence). The CDR3 is 12 residues long. V was trimmed by 3 bases and J by 4 bases, leaving 7 bases between them. The CDR3 DNA sequence: TGTGCCAGCAGCTTTTCAGTATACGAGCAGTACTTC. The encoded protein is CASSFSVYEQYF.

The chain joins TRBV2 to TRBJ1-4; no clear D gene. The CDR3 contains 15 residues. Trimming left V 7 bases short and J 7 bases short, with 19 bases between. The germline gives CDR1 SNHLY, CDR2 FYNNEI. The CDR3 here is CASIRTDGKREKLFF. The CDR3 nucleotides are TGTGCCAGCATCCGCACAGATGGGAAGCGTGAAAAACTGTTTTTT.

The rearrangement uses TRBV2 and TRBJ2-3; 8 nucleotides agree with TRBD2. Trimming cost V 4 bases and J 1 base; bases outside gene matches: 7. Germline V gives CDR1 SNHLY, CDR2 FYNNEI. The CDR3 has 16 amino acids. The CDR3 region is CASSGRLSGGTDTQYF. The DNA for the CDR3 is TGTGCCAGCAGTGGCCGTCTTAGCGGGGGCACAGATACGCAGTATTTT.

The rearrangement links TRBV6-5 to TRBJ2-7, with 7 bases identical to TRBD2. CDR1 and CDR2 (germline): MNHEY, SVGAGI. This CDR3 contains 10 residues. V shed 8 bases and J 7 bases; nucleotides not matched to a gene: 2. The CDR3 bases are TGTGCCAGCGGGCGGGGGGAGCAGTACTTC. This translates into CASGRGEQYF.

The genes are TRBV28 and TRBJ2-7; the match to TRBD1 covers 10 bases. The CDR3 extends over 13 amino acids. After removal of 6 bases from V and 3 bases from J, the junction contained 2 bases not matched to a gene. Germline V gene data show CDR1 as MDHEN and CDR2 as SYDVKM. CDR3 loop: CASRGTGVYEQYF. The DNA of the CDR3 is TGTGCCAGCAGAGGGACAGGGGTCTACGAGCAGTACTTC.

The chain is built from TRBV19 and TRBJ1-2, with 8 bases that match TRBD1. Germline assignment: CDR1 LNHDA and CDR2 SQIVND (reference sequence). Trimming took 6 bases from V and 4 from J; bases not matched to a gene: 4. The CDR3 has 13 residues. CDR3 bases: TGTGCCAGTAGGGGACAGGAGATCTATGGCTACACCTTC. As protein: CASRGQEIYGYTF.

This clone is a singleton in its sample. V gene TRBV6-5 combines with J gene TRBJ1-4; D is unresolved. The CDR3 is 14 amino acids. The ends were cut back, 4 bases at V and 5 bases at J, with 11 bases in the middle. Looked up from germline, CDR1 is MNHEY and CDR2 is SVGAGI. The DNA of the CDR3 is TGTGCCAGCAGTTTGACGGAGGGCAATGAAAAACTGTTTTTT. It yields the protein CASSLTEGNEKLFF.

With regard to this clone: Other DNA sequences in the sample encode the same CDR3. CDR3 sequence: CAWRNTGELFF. The CDR3 nucleotides read TGTGCCTGGCGGAACACCGGGGAGCTGTTTTTT. The V gene is TRBV30, the J gene TRBJ2-2; D not resolved. Germline values: CDR1 GTSNPN, CDR2 SVGIG (reference sequence). Trimming took 5 bases from V and 1 from J, leaving 2 bases between them. The CDR3 spans 11 residues. The full variable domain, rest sourced from reference TRBV30 and TRBJ2-2, is SQTIHQWPATLVQPVGSPLSLECTVEGTSNPNLYWYRQAAGRGLQLLFYSVGIGQISSEVPQNLSASRPQDRQFILSSKKLLLSDSGFYLCAWRNTGELFFGEGSRLTVL.